This is a list of T cell receptor beta chains from one sample in a study of OX40 agonist ivuxolimab in advanced cancers. Sequencing used immunoSEQ multiplex PCR; TCRdb keeps in-frame clones, though not all of them. The sample holds 70,000 or so clones; roughly 90% are singletons and the top ten take 0.7% to 1%. The specimen comprised CD4+ or CD8+ T cells sorted from blood, sampled in a trial of the OX40 agonist ivuxolimab. These receptors were taken from an adult with an advanced solid tumor such as melanoma, head and neck, liver or kidney cancer. Both conserved end residues are part of each CDR3. The D gene is left open where the match is weak. Size is omitted from some rows. Given values are once, few, many or a class for expanded clones.

J: TRBJ1-2
size: -
V: TRBV19
D: -
CDR3: CASSTLAANYGYTF
DNA: TGTGCCAGTAGTACCCTAGCGGCTAACTATGGCTACACCTTC

J: TRBJ2-2
size: -
V: TRBV27
D: TRBD2
CDR3: CASSSGLAGTGELFF
DNA: TGTGCCAGCAGTTCGGGACTAGCGGGCACCGGGGAGCTGTTTTTT

J: TRBJ2-5
size: few
V: TRBV7-9
D: -
CDR3: CAIQGQQETQYF
DNA: TGTGCCATTCAAGGACAGCAAGAGACCCAGTACTTC

J: TRBJ1-2
size: -
V: TRBV23-1
D: -
CDR3: CASSYQGDRGYTF
DNA: TGCGCCAGCAGCTACCAAGGGGATCGTGGCTACACCTTC

J: TRBJ2-3
size: -
V: TRBV7-3
D: TRBD2
CDR3: CASSLRTSSDTQYF
DNA: TGTGCCAGCAGCCTACGGACTAGCTCAGATACGCAGTATTTT

J: TRBJ1-6
size: once
V: TRBV5-4
D: -
CDR3: CASSRLGPINSPLHF
DNA: TGTGCCAGCAGCCGCTTGGGACCGATTAATTCACCCCTCCACTTT

J: TRBJ1-2
size: -
V: TRBV6-6
D: TRBD1
CDR3: CASSKDRVDGYTF
DNA: TGTGCCAGCAGTAAGGACAGGGTAGATGGCTACACCTTC

J: TRBJ1-4
size: -
V: TRBV30
D: -
CDR3: CAWSRQDKLFF
DNA: TGTGCCTGGAGTAGACAGGATAAACTGTTTTTT

J: TRBJ2-7
size: -
V: TRBV10-3
D: -
CDR3: CAISASGTLSYEQYF
DNA: TGTGCCATCAGTGCTTCCGGGACACTGAGCTACGAGCAGTACTTC

J: TRBJ1-2
size: -
V: TRBV2
D: -
CDR3: CASSEISAPGGGYTF
DNA: TGTGCCAGCAGTGAAATTTCAGCGCCCGGAGGGGGCTACACCTTC

J: TRBJ2-1
size: once
V: TRBV9
D: TRBD2
CDR3: CASSVVGSSGGANEQFF
DNA: TGTGCCAGCAGCGTAGTCGGTTCGAGCGGGGGGGCCAATGAGCAGTTCTTC

J: TRBJ1-2
size: -
V: TRBV5-8
D: TRBD1
CDR3: CASTFGTGVSKDGYTF
DNA: TGTGCCAGCACCTTCGGGACAGGAGTCTCCAAGGATGGCTACACCTTC

J: TRBJ2-5
size: -
V: TRBV9
D: TRBD2
CDR3: CASSVGVGNSGSQETQYF
DNA: TGTGCCAGCAGCGTAGGAGTCGGGAATAGCGGGTCTCAAGAGACCCAGTACTTC

J: TRBJ1-6
size: -
V: TRBV28
D: -
CDR3: CASSRESLTLHF
DNA: TGTGCCAGCAGCCGCGAATCTCTAACCCTCCACTTT

J: TRBJ1-1
size: -
V: TRBV5-5
D: TRBD1
CDR3: CASSDDRDLNTEAFF
DNA: TGTGCCAGCAGCGATGACAGGGATCTGAACACTGAAGCTTTCTTT

J: TRBJ1-1
size: -
V: TRBV23-1
D: TRBD1
CDR3: CASSPKGTGIATLMNTEAFF
DNA: TGCGCCAGCAGCCCTAAGGGGACAGGGATCGCGACTCTAATGAACACTGAAGCTTTCTTT

J: TRBJ2-1
size: -
V: TRBV7-2
D: TRBD2
CDR3: CASSDLADPANEQFF
DNA: TGTGCCAGCAGCGATCTAGCGGACCCGGCCAATGAGCAGTTCTTC

J: TRBJ2-3
size: -
V: TRBV7-9
D: TRBD1
CDR3: CASSTGQGLGTDTQYF
DNA: TGTGCCAGCAGCACGGGACAGGGTTTGGGCACAGATACGCAGTATTTT